The TCR beta chain under discussion was sequenced for a study of cytomegalovirus exposure and HLA in healthy donors. Study results and caveats: Cytomegalovirus-associated status was assigned to about 180 TCR beta chains.

Clones were read by immunoSEQ multiplex PCR, and TCRdb kept only the in-frame ones, dropping some. The profile shows about 200,000 clones, over 80% of them singletons. Comments on this clone: What it binds is unknown.

Trimming took 10 bases from V and 3 from J, leaving 22 bases between them. Germline V gene sequence: CDR1 MDHEN, CDR2 SYDVKM. The CDR3 has 16 amino acids. This TCR was recovered from a woman aged 18-35 years in good health and CMV-seronegative. Input material: PBMCs. The rearrangement links TRBV28 to TRBJ2-1; D is unresolved. DNA for the CDR3: TGTGCCACTCTCTCCCCTCGGGCGAATGACTACAATGAGCAGTTCTTC. The encoded protein is CATLSPRANDYNEQFF.